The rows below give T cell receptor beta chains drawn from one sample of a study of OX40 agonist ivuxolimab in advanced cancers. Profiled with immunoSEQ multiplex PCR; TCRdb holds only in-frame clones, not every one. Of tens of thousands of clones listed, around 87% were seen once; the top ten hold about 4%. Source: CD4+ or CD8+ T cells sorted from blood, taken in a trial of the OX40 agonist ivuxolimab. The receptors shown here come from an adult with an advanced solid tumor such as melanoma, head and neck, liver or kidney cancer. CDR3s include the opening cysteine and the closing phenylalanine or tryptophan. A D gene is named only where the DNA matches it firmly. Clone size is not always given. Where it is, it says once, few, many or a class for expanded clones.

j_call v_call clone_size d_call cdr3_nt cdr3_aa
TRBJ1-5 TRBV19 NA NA TGTGCCAGTAGTATAGGCCAGGCGGGTCAGCCCCAGCATTTT CASSIGQAGQPQHF
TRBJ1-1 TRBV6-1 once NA TGTGCCAGCAGTCCCGCTCCAGGGGTAACTGAAGCTTTCTTT CASSPAPGVTEAFF
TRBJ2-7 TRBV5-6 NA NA TGTGCCAGCAGCCCTGGGACCCCCTCCTACGAGCAGTACTTC CASSPGTPSYEQYF
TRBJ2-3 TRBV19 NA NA TGTGCCAGTAGTATATCTAGCGTGGGCACAGATACGCAGTATTTT CASSISSVGTDTQYF
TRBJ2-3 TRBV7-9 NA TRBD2 TGTGCCAGCAGCCAAGGACTAGCGGGAGGTGTTGATACGCAGTATTTT CASSQGLAGGVDTQYF
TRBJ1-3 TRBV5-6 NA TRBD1 TGTGCCAGCAGTAGACAGGGAGGCCTCTCTGGAAACACCATATATTTT CASSRQGGLSGNTIYF
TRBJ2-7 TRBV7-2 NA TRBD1 TGTGCCAGCAGCTCCCCACACCGGACAGGGGGCTCCTACGAGCAGTACTTC CASSSPHRTGGSYEQYF
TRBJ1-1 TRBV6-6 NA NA TGTGCCAGCAGTTACGAACAGGCTTCAGGGACTGAAGCTTTCTTT CASSYEQASGTEAFF
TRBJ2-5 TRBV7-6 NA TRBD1 TGTGCCAGCAGCCAACGGGGGACAGGTAGACCTGTGGAGACCCAGTACTTC CASSQRGTGRPVETQYF
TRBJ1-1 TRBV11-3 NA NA TGTGCCAGCAGCTTAACTCAGAACACTGAAGCTTTCTTT CASSLTQNTEAFF
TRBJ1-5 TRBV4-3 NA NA TGCGCCAGCAGCCAAGATTCGGCAGGACAACAGCCCCAGCATTTT CASSQDSAGQQPQHF
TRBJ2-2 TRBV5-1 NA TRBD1 TGCGCCAGCAGTCCTGACAGGGGAGTAGGGAAAACCGGGGAGCTGTTTTTT CASSPDRGVGKTGELFF
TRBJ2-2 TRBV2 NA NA TGTGCCAGCAGGGGTGACTTCGGGGAGCTGTTTTTT CASRGDFGELFF
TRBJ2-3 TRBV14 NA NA TGTGCCAGCAGTCTCAAAGATACGCAGTATTTT CASSLKDTQYF
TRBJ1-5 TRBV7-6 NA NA TGTGCCAGCAGCTTAGGGATTGGGCAGCCCCAGCATTTT CASSLGIGQPQHF
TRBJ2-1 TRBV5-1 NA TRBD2 TGCGCCAGCAGCTCATCTAGCGGAAGCTCCTACAATGAGCAGTTCTTC CASSSSSGSSYNEQFF
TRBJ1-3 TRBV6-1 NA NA TGTGCCAGCAGTGAATCGGGGGGAAACACCATATATTTT CASSESGGNTIYF
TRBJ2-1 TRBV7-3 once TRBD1 TGTGCCAGCAGCGAAACCGGGACAGGGTACAATGAGCAGTTCTTC CASSETGTGYNEQFF
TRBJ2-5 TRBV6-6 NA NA TGTGCCAGCAGGGGAGCGACAGGCCTTGACGAGACCCAGTACTTC CASRGATGLDETQYF
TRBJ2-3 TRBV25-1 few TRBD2 TGTGCCAGCAGTGCGGGACTAGCGGGGAGTACGCAGTATTTT CASSAGLAGSTQYF
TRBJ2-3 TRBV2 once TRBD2 TGTGCCAGCAAATCTAGCGGCTCTGGTACGCAGTATTTT CASKSSGSGTQYF
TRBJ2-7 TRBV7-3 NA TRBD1 TGTGCCAGCAGGACAGGGCCTGACTCCTACGAGCAGTACTTC CASRTGPDSYEQYF
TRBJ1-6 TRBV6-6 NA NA TGTGCCAGCAGTACGGGTGTTAATTCACCCCTCCACTTT CASSTGVNSPLHF
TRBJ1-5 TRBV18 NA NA TGTGCCAGCTCCACCACCGAAGGAACGCAGCCCCAGCATTTT CASSTTEGTQPQHF
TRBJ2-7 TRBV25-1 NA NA TGTGCCAGCAGTATCGGTTCCTACGAGCAGTACTTC CASSIGSYEQYF
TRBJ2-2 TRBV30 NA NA TGTGCCTGGAAGTCTGGCCTAGTAAACACCGGGGAGCTGTTTTTT CAWKSGLVNTGELFF
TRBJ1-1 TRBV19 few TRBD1 TGTGCCAGTAGGACAGGGCCCACTGAAGCTTTCTTT CASRTGPTEAFF
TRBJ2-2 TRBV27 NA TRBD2 TGTGCCAGCAGTTTGGGACTAGCGGGCGGATACACCGGGGAGCTGTTTTTT CASSLGLAGGYTGELFF
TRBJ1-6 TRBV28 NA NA TGTGCCAGCAGGCCACAGGCGTTGGGCTCACCCCTCCACTTT CASRPQALGSPLHF
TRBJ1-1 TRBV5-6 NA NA TGTGCCAGCAGCTTGGCTGGAGGTCATATCAACGGTGAAGCTTTCTTT CASSLAGGHINGEAFF
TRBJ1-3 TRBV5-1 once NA TGCGCCAGCAGCTTGGTGCCAGACTCTGGAAACACCATATATTTT CASSLVPDSGNTIYF
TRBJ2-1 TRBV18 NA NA TGTGCCAGCGCGGGGCCGAACAATGAGCAGTTCTTC CASAGPNNEQFF
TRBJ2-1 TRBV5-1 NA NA TGCGCCAGCAGCTTGGATACGGGACCTGAGCAGTTCTTC CASSLDTGPEQFF
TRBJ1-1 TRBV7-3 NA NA TGTGCCAGCAGCTCACAGGGAAGGGACACTGAAGCTTTCTTT CASSSQGRDTEAFF
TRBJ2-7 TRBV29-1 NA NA TGCAGCGTTGCTCTCAGCTACGAGCAGTACTTC CSVALSYEQYF
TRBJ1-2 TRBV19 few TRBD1 TGTGCCAGTCTGACAGGGATAGGCTATGGCTACACCTTC CASLTGIGYGYTF
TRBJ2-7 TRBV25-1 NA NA TGTGCCAGTAGTGTCGGTTCCTACGAGCAGTACTTC CASSVGSYEQYF